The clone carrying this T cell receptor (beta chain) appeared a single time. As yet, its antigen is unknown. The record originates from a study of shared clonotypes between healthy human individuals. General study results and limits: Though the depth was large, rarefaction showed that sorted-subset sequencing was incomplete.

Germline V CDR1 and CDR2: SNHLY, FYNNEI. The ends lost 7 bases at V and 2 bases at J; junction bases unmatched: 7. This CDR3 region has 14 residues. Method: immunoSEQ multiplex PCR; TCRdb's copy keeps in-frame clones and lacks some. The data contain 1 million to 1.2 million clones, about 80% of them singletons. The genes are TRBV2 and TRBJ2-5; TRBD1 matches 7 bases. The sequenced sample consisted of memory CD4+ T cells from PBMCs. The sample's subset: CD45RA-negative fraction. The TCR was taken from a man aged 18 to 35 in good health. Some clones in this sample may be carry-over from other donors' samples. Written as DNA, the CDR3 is TGTGCCAGCACGAGGGACAGCCCTCAAGAGACCCAGTACTTC. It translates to CASTRDSPQETQYF.